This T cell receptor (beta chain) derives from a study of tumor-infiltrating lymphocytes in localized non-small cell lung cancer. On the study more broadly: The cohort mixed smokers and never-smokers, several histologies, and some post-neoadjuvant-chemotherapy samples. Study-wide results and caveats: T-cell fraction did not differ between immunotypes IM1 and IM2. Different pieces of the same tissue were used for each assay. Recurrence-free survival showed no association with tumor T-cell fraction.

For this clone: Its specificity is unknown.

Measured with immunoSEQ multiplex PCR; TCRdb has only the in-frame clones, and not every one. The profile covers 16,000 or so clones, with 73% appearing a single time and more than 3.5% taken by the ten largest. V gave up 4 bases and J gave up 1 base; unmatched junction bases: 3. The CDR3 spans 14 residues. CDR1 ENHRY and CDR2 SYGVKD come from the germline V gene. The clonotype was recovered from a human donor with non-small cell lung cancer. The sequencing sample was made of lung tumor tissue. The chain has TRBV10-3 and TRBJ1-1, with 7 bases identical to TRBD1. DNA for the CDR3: TGTGCCATCAGTGGGGGACAGAAGAACACTGAAGCTTTCTTT. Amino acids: CAISGGQKNTEAFF.